This passage covers 27 T cell receptor beta chains from one sample sequenced in a study of T cell repertoires in cytomegalovirus infection. TCRdb reprocessed the reads with MiXCR, giving one entry per CDR3 protein. The sample has approximately 76,000 distinct CDR3 sequences, roughly 3.7% seen once; the top ten hold 3.5% to 6%. Source material: PBMCs. The origin of the receptors is a human donor in good health (CMV status not recorded). Some clones in this sample may be carry-over from other donors' samples.

This clonotype showed up many times. This sequence joins TRBV6-5 and TRBJ2-7; D not resolved. V was shortened by 6 bases and J by 3 bases, with 15 bases between the two germline ends. CDR1 is MNHEY, CDR2 SVGAGI, per germline. The CDR3 runs 14 residues. CDR3 coding DNA: TGTGCCAGCAGGCCCCCAAGTGCTTTCTACGAGCAGTACTTC. Its protein is CASRPPSAFYEQYF.

In this sample, this clonotype turned up many times. V and J are TRBV15 and TRBJ2-6, with D possibly TRBD2 on 6 matching bases. V lost 0 bases and J 0 bases, leaving 6 bases between the germline ends. CDR1 is LNHNV and CDR2 is YYDKDF in the germline V gene (reference sequence). The CDR3 has 16 residues. CDR3 sequence reads: CATSREGGSGANVLTF. CDR3 coding DNA: TGTGCCACCAGCAGAGAGGGGGGCTCTGGGGCCAACGTCCTGACTTTC.

This clonotype was seen ten or more times. V usage is TRBV5-4 and J usage is TRBJ2-4; D is perhaps TRBD1 (6 bases). Germline V gene sequence: CDR1 SGHNT, CDR2 YYREEE (reference sequence). The CDR3 covers 14 residues. The V and J ends lost 0 bases and 3 bases respectively, with 7 bases between them. The CDR3 protein is CASSLGQVKNIQYF. For the CDR3, the DNA is TGTGCCAGCAGCTTGGGACAGGTCAAAAACATTCAGTACTTC.

This clonotype was seen ten or more times. The rearrangement joins TRBV7-8 to TRBJ1-5, with D possibly matching TRBD1 (6 bases). Trimming cost V 5 bases and J 2 bases, with 13 bases left between them. This CDR3 has 15 residues. Germline V lookup: CDR1 SGHVS, CDR2 FQNEAQ. The CDR3 protein is CASSQNRAGNQPQHF. The CDR3 DNA sequence: TGTGCCAGCAGCCAGAACAGGGCCGGCAATCAGCCCCAGCATTTT.

This clonotype is classed as medium-sized (0.01 to 0.1%). The rearrangement joins TRBV7-2 to TRBJ2-1; the match to TRBD2 covers 8 bases. This CDR3 is 16 amino acids long. V dropped 1 base and J dropped 2; count of bases not matched to a gene: 4. The germline gives CDR1 SGHTA, CDR2 FQGNSA. The CDR3 loop is CASSLDLAGTYNEQFF. CDR3 in DNA: TGTGCCAGCAGCTTAGATCTAGCGGGTACCTACAATGAGCAGTTCTTC.

This clonotype was observed at least ten times. The rearrangement links TRBV6-1 to TRBJ2-3, with 8 bases lining up with TRBD1. V was clipped by 6 bases and J by 0 bases; unmatched bases: 2. This CDR3 is 14 amino acids long. Germline V CDR1 and CDR2: MNHNS, SASEGT. CDR3 in amino acids: CASRRTGSTDTQYF. The DNA for the CDR3 is TGTGCCAGCAGACGGACAGGGAGCACAGATACGCAGTATTTT.

This clonotype was observed at least ten times. The V gene is TRBV15, the J gene TRBJ1-2; D perhaps matches TRBD1 (5 bases). The ends were cut back, 5 bases at V and 1 base at J, with 11 bases in the middle. Germline loops: CDR1 LNHNV, CDR2 YYDKDF (reference sequence). The CDR3 sequence is 14 residues long. The CDR3 bases are TGTGCCACCAGCGCGAGGGGAGATAACTATGGCTACACCTTC. Protein product: CATSARGDNYGYTF.

This clonotype occurred many times. This chain links TRBV7-2 with TRBJ1-2; TRBD1 aligns across 8 bases. The CDR3 sequence is 13 residues long. Trimming took 4 bases from V and 7 from J; bases not matched to a gene: 5. Germline CDR1 reads SGHTA; CDR2 reads FQGNSA. CDR3 nucleotides: TGTGCCAGCAGCTCCAGACAGGGGTCTGGCTACACCTTC. Amino acids: CASSSRQGSGYTF.

This clonotype was detected ten times or more. The rearrangement uses TRBV7-2 and TRBJ1-5; D is possibly TRBD1 (6 bases). Per the germline V gene, CDR1 is SGHTA and CDR2 is FQGNSA. Trimming removed 5 bases from V and 3 bases from J, with 14 bases in between. The CDR3 sequence is 15 residues long. In nucleotides, the CDR3 is TGTGCCAGCAGCCAACAGGGCACTAACAATCAGCCCCAGCATTTT. This gives the protein CASSQQGTNNQPQHF.

In this sample, this clonotype turned up many times. The chain combines TRBV2 with TRBJ1-5; D is ambiguous. V lost 0 bases to trimming and J lost 2 bases, with 8 bases between them. The CDR3 consists of 15 residues. Germline lookup yields CDR1 SNHLY and CDR2 FYNNEI. Here the CDR3 DNA reads TGTGCCAGCAGTGAAGCAACTGGAGGCAATCAGCCCCAGCATTTT. Protein product: CASSEATGGNQPQHF.

This clonotype was seen many times. The chain recombines TRBV12-3 or TRBV12-4 with TRBJ2-7; the D is unclear. The V end lost 1 base, the J end lost 1 base, and 17 bases lay between the germline ends. The CDR3 is 17 amino acids. The chain's CDR3 is CASSLVPHSDRSYEQYF. The CDR3 DNA reads as TGTGCCAGCAGTTTAGTGCCTCACTCGGACCGATCCTACGAGCAGTACTTC.

A word on this clonotype: Just one base apart from a much larger clone, this may be a read error. This likely comes from a read error, as the CDR3 has no conserved phenylalanine or tryptophan at its end. The rearrangement joins TRBV25-1 to TRBJ1-2; D not certain. This CDR3 has 11 residues. Germline V gene data show CDR1 as MGHDK and CDR2 as SYGVNS. Trimming removed 2 bases at V and 6 bases at J, with 4 bases between. CDR3: CASSEIDGYTS. CDR3 coding DNA: TGTGCCAGCAGTGAAATTGATGGCTACACCTCC.

This clonotype was recorded at least ten times. This sequence joins TRBV4-2 and TRBJ2-7, with 10 bases lining up with TRBD1. V was pared by 0 bases and J by 3 bases, with 2 bases of the junction left unmatched. The CDR3 is made up of 15 amino acids. Germline CDR1 LGHNA, CDR2 YNFKEQ. The CDR3 DNA sequence: TGTGCCAGCAGCCAAGAACGGACAGGGGGCTACGAGCAGTACTTC. This encodes CASSQERTGGYEQYF.

This clonotype showed up many times. The V and J genes are TRBV29-1 and TRBJ2-2; 9 bases fit TRBD1. Germline V gives CDR1 SQVTM, CDR2 ANQGSEA. J gave up 7 bases and V 5 bases, and 11 bases lay outside the gene matches. The CDR3 runs 15 residues. The CDR3 protein is CSVSRDRALGGELFF. CDR3 nucleotides: TGCAGCGTTAGCCGGGACAGGGCCTTGGGCGGGGAGCTGTTTTTT.

This clonotype was seen ten or more times. The chain combines TRBV2 with TRBJ1-6; D uncertain. Trimming took 6 bases from V and 0 from J, leaving 3 bases between them. The CDR3 loop spans 13 amino acids. CDR1 and CDR2 (germline): SNHLY, FYNNEI. The CDR3 is CASRSSYNSPLHF. The CDR3 nucleotides are TGTGCCAGCAGGAGCTCCTATAATTCACCCCTCCACTTT. Full variable domain (rest looked up from reference TRBV2 and TRBJ1-6): EPEVTQTPSHQVTQMGQEVILRCVPISNHLYFYWYRQILGQKVEFLVSFYNNEISEKSEIFDDQFSVERPDGSNFTLKIRSTKLEDSAMYFCASRSSYNSPLHFGNGTRLTVT.

This clonotype appeared many times. The gene calls are TRBV20-1 and TRBJ1-5; no clear D gene. Germline lookup yields CDR1 DFQATT and CDR2 SNEGSKA (reference sequence). The length of the CDR3 is 16 residues. V was pared by 1 base and J by 0 bases, with 13 bases between. CDR3 loop: CSARGSTAISNQPQHF. CDR3 DNA sequence: TGCAGTGCTAGAGGATCCACAGCTATTAGCAATCAGCCCCAGCATTTT.

This clonotype was picked up many times. The chain links TRBV28 to TRBJ1-5; D may be TRBD1 (5 bases). Germline lookup yields CDR1 MDHEN and CDR2 SYDVKM. The CDR3 consists of 13 residues. V was clipped by 2 bases and J by 5 bases, with 7 bases between them. CDR3 nucleotide sequence: TGTGCCAGCAGTTTAGCGGGGCATCAGCCCCAGCATTTT. Amino acids: CASSLAGHQPQHF.

Ten or more counts support this clonotype. The chain links TRBV7-2 to TRBJ1-1; D not certain. CDR1 and CDR2 from the germline V gene are SGHTA and FQGNSA. The CDR3 length is 15 residues. The V end was cut by 5 bases, the J end by 4 bases, with 17 bases between. In DNA, the CDR3 is TGTGCCAGCAGCCCAAGGACCGTTTGGGGCACTGAAGCTTTCTTT. Its protein is CASSPRTVWGTEAFF.

This clonotype was found many times. The V call is TRBV2, the J call TRBJ2-2; D may correspond to TRBD1 or TRBD2 (5 bases each). The germline V gene has CDR1 SNHLY and CDR2 FYNNEI. Trimming cost V 4 bases and J 5 bases, with 11 bases left between them. This CDR3 is built from 14 residues. The CDR3 sequence is CASSGDGRTGELFF. CDR3 sequence (DNA): TGTGCCAGCAGTGGGGACGGAAGGACCGGGGAGCTGTTTTTT.

This clonotype was seen ten or more times. The rearrangement uses TRBV28 and TRBJ2-7; maybe TRBD1 (6 bases). CDR1 MDHEN and CDR2 SYDVKM come from the germline V gene. CDR3 length: 20 amino acids. Trimming removed 2 bases from V and 1 base from J, with 27 bases in between. CDR3 coding DNA: TGTGCCAGCAGTTTACCTCCCTGGGGCAACGAGGGGGAAAGATCCTACGAGCAGTACTTC. Protein: CASSLPPWGNEGERSYEQYF.

At least ten counts were recorded for this clonotype. The rearrangement uses TRBV6-2 or TRBV6-3 and TRBJ2-7, with 10 bases matching TRBD1. V was pared by 6 bases and J by 3 bases, with 5 bases of the junction left unmatched. Germline CDR1 and CDR2: MNHEY and SVGEGT. This CDR3 has 14 residues. The DNA for the CDR3 is TGTGCCAGCAGATGGACAGGGGGGATCTACGAGCAGTACTTC. As protein: CASRWTGGIYEQYF.

This clonotype was recorded at least ten times. The chain employs TRBV2 and TRBJ1-2; D is unresolved. V was pared by 4 bases and J by 0 bases, with 12 bases between. The CDR3 totals 15 residues. Per germline, CDR1 SNHLY and CDR2 FYNNEI. The CDR3 DNA follows: TGTGCCAGCAGTGCGGACCCGGGAACTAACTATGGCTACACCTTC. It codes for CASSADPGTNYGYTF.

This clonotype was recorded at least ten times. The V call is TRBV28, the J call TRBJ1-5; 7 bases map to TRBD1. V was clipped by 2 bases and J by 5 bases; unmatched bases: 3. The CDR3 contains 14 residues. CDR1 and CDR2 from the germline V gene are MDHEN and SYDVKM. The CDR3 protein is CASSLGQAHQPQHF. CDR3 nucleotide sequence: TGTGCCAGCAGTTTAGGACAGGCCCATCAGCCCCAGCATTTT.

This clonotype has ten or more counts. The chain employs TRBV28 and TRBJ2-3; the D is unclear. The germline gives CDR1 MDHEN, CDR2 SYDVKM. With 7 bases removed from V and 4 bases from J, the gap between germline ends came to 12 bases. The CDR3 is 13 amino acids. CDR3 bases: TGTGCCAGCAACCCTAGTACCCCAGATACGCAGTATTTT. As protein: CASNPSTPDTQYF.

This clonotype was recorded many times. The chain links TRBV7-8 to TRBJ1-5; possible D gene TRBD1, 5 bases. V was clipped by 4 bases and J by 0 bases, with 10 bases between them. This CDR3 has 15 amino acids. Germline lookup yields CDR1 SGHVS and CDR2 FQNEAQ. Written as DNA, the CDR3 is TGTGCCAGCAGCTCACAGGTGTATAGCAATCAGCCCCAGCATTTT. It specifies CASSSQVYSNQPQHF.

This clonotype was counted at least ten times. J is TRBJ2-1 and V is TRBV5-4; D is uncertain. The CDR3 covers 13 residues. V was pared by 2 bases and J by 5 bases, with 8 bases between. The germline gives CDR1 SGHNT, CDR2 YYREEE (reference sequence). The CDR3 coding sequence is TGTGCCAGCAGCTTATCGCGGAACAATGAGCAGTTCTTC. Translation gives CASSLSRNNEQFF.

This clonotype was seen repeatedly, ten times or more. The rearrangement links TRBV28 to TRBJ1-4; the D is unclear. V was clipped by 6 bases and J by 5 bases, with 13 bases between them. CDR3 size: 14 residues. Germline CDR1 and CDR2: MDHEN and SYDVKM. The DNA of the CDR3 is TGTGCCAGCAGACCTGTTCACATAAATGAAAAACTGTTTTTT. It specifies CASRPVHINEKLFF.